This TCR beta chain was identified during a study of blood T cell repertoires in COVID-19. Across the whole study: COVID-19 samples collected from the United States, Italy and Spain covered acute and convalescent phases.

A Seattle source enrolled patients during active infection and followed them longitudinally. Study processing details: Estimation of nucleated cell counts relied on the amplification of reference gene primers. Measured with immunoSEQ multiplex PCR; TCRdb has only the in-frame clones, and not every one. That table gives V, J and clone size, and the DNA gave D and trimming. The data show 95,000 to 150,000 clones, 90% seen once. The germline gives CDR1 MNHNY, CDR2 SVGAGI (reference sequence). The CDR3 runs to 14 residues. Between the trimmed V and J ends, which lost 0 bases and 8 bases, there was a span of 8 bases.

The sequenced sample consisted of peripheral blood. This TCR came from a woman aged 55-75 years with COVID-19, enrolled during active disease. This sequence joins TRBV6-6 and TRBJ1-6; D unclear. Here the CDR3 DNA reads TGTGCCAGCAGTTACTCGAGGAGTGATTCACCCCTCCACTTT. It codes for CASSYSRSDSPLHF.